One sample yielded the 23 T cell receptor beta chains listed below, sequenced in a study of identical twins. TCRdb re-analysed the 5' RACE reads in MiXCR, keeping a single row per CDR3 protein. The data show 1.5 million to 2 million distinct CDR3 sequences, around a third seen once. The specimen was cord blood. The receptors shown here come from a newborn girl in good health.

The V gene is TRBV4-1, the J gene TRBJ2-2; TRBD2 is a possible D gene (6 bases). Trimming left V 4 bases short and J 0 bases short, with 12 bases between. The length of the CDR3 is 16 residues. Germline values: CDR1 MGHRA, CDR2 YSYEKL. The CDR3 region is CASSLRLGANTGELFF. CDR3 bases: TGCGCCAGCAGCCTAAGACTAGGTGCGAACACCGGGGAGCTGTTTTTT.

The chain recombines TRBV3-1 with TRBJ2-4; the match to TRBD1 covers 8 bases. Germline assignment: CDR1 LGHDT and CDR2 YNNKEL (reference sequence). J gave up 4 bases and V 1 base, and 3 bases lay outside the gene matches. The length of the CDR3 is 15 residues. This chain's CDR3 is CASSQGTGLKNIQYF. The CDR3 DNA sequence: TGTGCCAGCAGCCAAGGGACAGGGCTAAAAAACATTCAGTACTTC.

Only a few counts were recorded for this clonotype. The V and J genes are TRBV20-1 and TRBJ2-6; D perhaps matches TRBD1 (6 bases). This CDR3 comprises 20 residues. V was shortened by 4 bases and J by 0 bases, with 25 bases between the two germline ends. From germline, CDR1 is DFQATT and CDR2 SNEGSKA (reference sequence). CDR3: CSATTGPYGRVSSGANVLTF. In DNA form, the CDR3 reads TGCAGTGCTACAACAGGGCCCTACGGGCGGGTCAGCTCTGGGGCCAACGTCCTGACTTTC.

In regard to this clonotype: One end of the junction varies from germline; a read error may be responsible. The CDR3 DNA follows: TGTGCCATTAGTGAGTCGCATAAGGGGATGAACACTGAAGCTTTCTTT. Residues: CAISESHKGMNTEAFF. The chain combines TRBV10-3 with TRBJ1-1; D may be TRBD1 (5 bases). The CDR3 loop spans 16 amino acids. Germline-derived CDR1 and CDR2 are ENHRY and SYGVKD.

The V gene is TRBV12-3 or TRBV12-4, the J gene TRBJ1-2, with 7 nucleotides matching TRBD1. CDR3 length: 14 amino acids. J was trimmed by 2 bases and V by 6 bases; bases with no gene match: 6. The CDR3 region is CASRGGQLNYGYTF. Written as DNA, the CDR3 is TGTGCCAGCAGGGGGGGACAGTTAAACTATGGCTACACCTTC.

In this sample, this clonotype turned up many times. This chain joins TRBV12-3 or TRBV12-4 and TRBJ2-1, with no clear D. Trimming took off 7 bases at V and 0 bases at J, with 16 bases between the two ends. The CDR3 has 16 amino acids. The CDR3 DNA sequence: TGTGCCAGCACTCCCAGTGGCTGGAGCTCCTACAATGAGCAGTTCTTC. Amino acids: CASTPSGWSSYNEQFF.

The chain links TRBV10-3 to TRBJ1-2; no reliable D call. CDR3 size: 15 residues. Germline V lookup: CDR1 ENHRY, CDR2 SYGVKD. With 0 bases removed from V and 0 bases from J, the gap between germline ends came to 8 bases. The CDR3 region is CAISESGSPNYGYTF. The DNA for the CDR3 is TGTGCCATCAGTGAGTCTGGCAGCCCTAACTATGGCTACACCTTC.

V is TRBV12-3 or TRBV12-4 and J is TRBJ2-5, with TRBD1 matching 8 bases. The J call may be wrong; the DNA end is better matched by TRBJ2-1. This CDR3 has 15 residues. CDR3 DNA sequence: TGTGCCAGCAGTTTTCCCTGGACAGGGCAAGAGACCCAGTTCTTC. This encodes CASSFPWTGQETQFF.

This sequence joins TRBV18 and TRBJ2-2; D is possibly TRBD2 (5 bases). The length of the CDR3 is 15 residues. V gave up 5 bases and J gave up 1 base, with 11 bases separating them. Germline V gene lookup returns CDR1 KGHSH and CDR2 LQKENI. CDR3 nucleotides: TGTGCCAGCTCAGGAGCGGCCCTGAACACCGGGGAGCTGTTTTTT. Translating gives CASSGAALNTGELFF. Supplemented by reference TRBV18 and TRBJ2-2, the full variable domain reads NAGVMQNPRHLVRRRGQEARLRCSPMKGHSHVYWYRQLPEEGLKFMVYLQKENIIDESGMPKERFSAEFPKEGPSILRIQQVVRGDSAAYFCASSGAALNTGELFFGEGSRLTVL.

The chain joins TRBV5-1 to TRBJ1-4; 10 positions agree with TRBD1. Germline V gene data show CDR1 as SGHRS and CDR2 as YFSETQ. V was clipped by 0 bases and J by 8 bases; unmatched bases: 4. The CDR3 covers 15 residues. Written as DNA, the CDR3 is TGCGCCAGCAGCTTGGTCGGGACAGGGGAAGAAAAACTGTTTTTT. Amino acid sequence: CASSLVGTGEEKLFF.

V and J are TRBV14 and TRBJ1-6; 8 bases map to TRBD1. V was clipped by 0 bases and J by 5 bases; unmatched bases: 3. Looked up from germline, CDR1 is SGHDN and CDR2 is FVKESK. The CDR3 covers 16 residues. CDR3 bases: TGTGCCAGCAGCCAAGACCGGGACAGGAATAATTCACCCCTCCACTTT. Translation: CASSQDRDRNNSPLHF.

In its sample, this clonotype was seen a few times. The J gene is TRBJ2-2, the V gene TRBV5-4; D uncertain. Germline V gene lookup returns CDR1 SGHNT and CDR2 YYREEE (reference sequence). This CDR3 spans 15 amino acids. The germline V and J ends were trimmed by 4 bases and 0 bases, with 10 bases remaining between them. DNA of the CDR3: TGTGCCAGCAGCGTAGACATAGCGAACACCGGGGAGCTGTTTTTT. The encoded protein is CASSVDIANTGELFF.

V gene TRBV20-1 combines with J gene TRBJ1-1; D unresolved. V shed 6 bases and J shed 3 bases, with 8 bases lying between them. Looked up from germline, CDR1 is DFQATT and CDR2 is SNEGSKA (reference sequence). This CDR3 comprises 11 residues. CDR3 in amino acids: CSAARHTEAFF. CDR3 DNA: TGCAGTGCAGCGCGTCACACTGAAGCTTTCTTT.

This clonotype has only a few counts. This chain uses TRBV18 with TRBJ2-7, with 9 bases identical to TRBD1. Germline trimming cut 6 bases from V and 0 bases from J; bases unmatched to any gene: 12. CDR1 and CDR2 (germline): KGHSH, LQKENI. The CDR3 length is 17 residues. CDR3 DNA: TGTGCCAGCTCGAGATACAGGGGGCGGGGAAGCTCCTACGAGCAGTACTTC. It is translated as CASSRYRGRGSSYEQYF.

This clonotype was recorded a few times. J is TRBJ2-7 and V is TRBV2; no reliable D call. This CDR3 has 12 residues. V lost 3 bases and J 1 base, leaving 4 bases between the germline ends. CDR1 is SNHLY and CDR2 is FYNNEI in the germline V gene. CDR3 sequence reads: CASSEKSYEQYF. The CDR3, as DNA: TGTGCCAGCAGTGAGAAATCCTACGAGCAGTACTTC.

The chain links TRBV20-1 to TRBJ1-6; 9 bases fit TRBD1. The V gene's germline CDR1 is DFQATT and CDR2 SNEGSKA (reference sequence). CDR3 length: 14 amino acids. V dropped 6 bases and J dropped 8; count of bases not matched to a gene: 8. DNA of the CDR3: TGCAGTGCGCGAAGGACAGGGGCCGATTCACCCCTCCACTTT. Protein sequence: CSARRTGADSPLHF.

This chain uses TRBV11-1 with TRBJ1-3; D not resolved. V dropped 3 bases and J dropped 0 bases, with 9 bases sitting between them. The CDR3 covers 15 residues. CDR1 and CDR2 (germline): SGHAT, FQDESV (reference sequence). As DNA, the CDR3 is TGTGCCAGCAGCTTCTTGGCAGCCTCTGGAAACACCATATATTTT. Translation gives CASSFLAASGNTIYF.

The chain uses TRBV4-2 and TRBJ2-5, with TRBD2 matching 15 bases. Per germline, CDR1 LGHNA and CDR2 YNFKEQ. The CDR3 has 19 residues. Trimming cost V 4 bases and J 12 bases; bases outside gene matches: 21. The chain's CDR3 is CASSPGSPGLAGGLRREYF. The CDR3 nucleotides read TGTGCCAGCAGCCCCGGTTCCCCGGGACTAGCGGGAGGCCTTCGACGAGAGTACTTC.

This clonotype was recorded a few times. This chain joins TRBV21-1 and TRBJ2-5; no check of the table's D call, TRBD1, against the DNA was made. The J call may not be correct, given that the DNA end is closer to TRBJ2-7. TRBV21-1 is recorded as a pseudogene. The CDR3 runs 16 residues. CDR3 DNA sequence: TGTGCCAGCAGCAAATTCGGGGGACAGGGGCAGGACGAGCAGTACTTC. Amino acids: CASSKFGGQGQDEQYF.

This clonotype was detected a few times. J is TRBJ1-1 and V is TRBV20-1, with 10 bases fitting TRBD1. In germline, CDR1 is DFQATT, CDR2 SNEGSKA (reference sequence). The V and J ends lost 6 bases and 1 base, in that order; junction bases with no gene match: 2. The CDR3 has 13 amino acids. The CDR3 DNA reads as TGCAGTGCGGGGGACAGGGGGAACACTGAAGCTTTCTTT. It is translated as CSAGDRGNTEAFF.

This chain uses TRBV12-3 or TRBV12-4 with TRBJ2-1; 7 bases agree with TRBD2. The tail of the sequence fits TRBJ2-7 better, so the J call may be wrong. CDR3 length equals 16 residues. CDR3 sequence: CASSFARAGAYNEQYF. DNA for the CDR3: TGTGCCAGCAGTTTCGCTAGGGCGGGAGCGTACAATGAGCAGTACTTC.

The chain is built from TRBV6-6 and TRBJ2-7, with 11 bases aligning to TRBD2. Germline V gene data show CDR1 as MNHNY and CDR2 as SVGAGI (reference sequence). The CDR3 sequence is 14 residues long. With 7 bases clipped from V and 5 bases from J, the junction kept 7 bases outside the gene matches. The CDR3 sequence is CASTVAGGPNEQYF. CDR3 DNA sequence: TGTGCCAGCACCGTAGCGGGAGGGCCTAACGAGCAGTACTTC.

This clonotype was observed at least ten times. V is TRBV12-3 or TRBV12-4 and J is TRBJ1-2, with D unclear. V lost 5 bases, J lost 4 bases, and 8 bases lay in between. CDR3 length: 12 residues. The CDR3 region is CASSDGAYGYTF. The CDR3 DNA sequence: TGTGCCAGCAGTGACGGAGCCTATGGCTACACCTTC.